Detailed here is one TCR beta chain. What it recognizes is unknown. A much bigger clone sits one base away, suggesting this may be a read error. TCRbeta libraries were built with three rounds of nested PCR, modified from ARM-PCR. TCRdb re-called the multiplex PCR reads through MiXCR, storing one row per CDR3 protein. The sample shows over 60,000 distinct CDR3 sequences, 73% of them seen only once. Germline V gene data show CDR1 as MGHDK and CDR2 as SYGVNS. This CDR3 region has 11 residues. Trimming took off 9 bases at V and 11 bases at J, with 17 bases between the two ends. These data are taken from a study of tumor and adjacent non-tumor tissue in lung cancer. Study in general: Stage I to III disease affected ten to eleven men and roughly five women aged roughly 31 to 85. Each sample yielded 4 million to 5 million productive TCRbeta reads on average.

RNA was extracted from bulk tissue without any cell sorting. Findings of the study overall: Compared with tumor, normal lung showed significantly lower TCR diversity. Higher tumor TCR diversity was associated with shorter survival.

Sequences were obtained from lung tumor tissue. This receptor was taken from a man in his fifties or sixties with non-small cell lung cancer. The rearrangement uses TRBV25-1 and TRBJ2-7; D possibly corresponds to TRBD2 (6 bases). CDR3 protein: CASILGRDEYF. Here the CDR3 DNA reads TGTGCCAGTATCCTGGGGCGGGATGAGTACTTC.